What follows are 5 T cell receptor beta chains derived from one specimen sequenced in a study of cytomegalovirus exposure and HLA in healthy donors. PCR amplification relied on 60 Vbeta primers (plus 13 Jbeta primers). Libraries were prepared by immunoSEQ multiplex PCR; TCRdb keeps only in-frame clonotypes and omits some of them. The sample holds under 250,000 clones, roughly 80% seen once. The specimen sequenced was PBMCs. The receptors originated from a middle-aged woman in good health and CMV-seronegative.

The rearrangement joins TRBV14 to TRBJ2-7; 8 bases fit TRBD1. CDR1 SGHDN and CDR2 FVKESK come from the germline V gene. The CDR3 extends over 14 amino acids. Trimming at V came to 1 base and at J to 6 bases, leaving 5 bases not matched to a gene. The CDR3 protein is CASSQGHRGTEQYF. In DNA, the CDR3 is TGTGCCAGCAGCCAAGGTCACAGGGGGACCGAGCAGTACTTC.

In DNA, the CDR3 is TGTGCCAGCAGCTCTTACTACGAGCAGTACTTC. Translation gives CASSSYYEQYF. The chain uses TRBV5-6 and TRBJ2-7; D remains unclear. Germline CDR1 is SGHDT and CDR2 is YYEEEE. The CDR3 totals 11 residues. V lost 3 bases and J 3 bases, leaving 4 bases between the germline ends.

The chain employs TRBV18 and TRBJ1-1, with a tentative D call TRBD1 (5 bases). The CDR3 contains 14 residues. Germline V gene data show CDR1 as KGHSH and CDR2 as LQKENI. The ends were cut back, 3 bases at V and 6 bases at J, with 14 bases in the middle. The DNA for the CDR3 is TGTGCCAGCTCACCCGGACGGGGGTGGGCTGAAGCTTTCTTT. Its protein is CASSPGRGWAEAFF.

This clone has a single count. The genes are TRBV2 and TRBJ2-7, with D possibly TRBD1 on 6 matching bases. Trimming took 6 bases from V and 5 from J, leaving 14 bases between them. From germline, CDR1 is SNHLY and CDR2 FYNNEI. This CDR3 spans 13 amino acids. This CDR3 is CASSGRQANEQYF. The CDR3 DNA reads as TGTGCCAGCAGCGGCCGACAGGCGAACGAGCAGTACTTC.

This CDR3 is CASSVVPGMNTEAFF. CDR3 sequence (DNA): TGTGCCAGCAGCGTAGTTCCGGGAATGAACACTGAAGCTTTCTTT. The chain combines TRBV9 with TRBJ1-1, with D unclear. There are 15 residues in the CDR3. Germline V gene lookup returns CDR1 SGDLS and CDR2 YYNGEE. Trimming cost V 0 bases and J 0 bases, with 9 bases left between them. Full variable domain (remainder filled in from reference TRBV9 and TRBJ1-1): DSGVTQTPKHLITATGQRVTLRCSPRSGDLSVYWYQQSLDQGLQFLIQYYNGEERAKGNILERFSAQQFPDLHSELNLSSLELGDSALYFCASSVVPGMNTEAFFGQGTRLTVV.